A selection of T cell receptor beta chains follows, all from one sample in a study of blood T cells in healthy people across ages. TCRdb independently ran MiXCR on the 5' RACE reads; one entry per CDR3 protein. Of 1 million or so distinct CDR3 sequences in the sample, 45% were seen once. Sequences were obtained from blood. The receptors were gathered from a woman aged 60 to 75 in good health. Both conserved end residues are part of each CDR3. D genes are given only for firm matches. Not every row has a clone size; where given, it reads once, few, many or a size class.

cdr3_aa | cdr3_nt | clone_size | j_call | d_call | v_call
CASSPPSYKQYF | TGTGCCAGCAGCCCCCCGTCCTACAAGCAGTACTTC | once | TRBJ2-7 | . | TRBV7-9
CASSLNRDLYERYF | TGTGCCAGCAGCTTGAACAGGGACCTCTACGAGCGGTACTTC | . | TRBJ2-5 | . | TRBV13
CASSLGAGAYGYTF | TGTGCCAGCAGTTTAGGCGCGGGGGCCTATGGCTACACCTTC | . | TRBJ1-2 | . | TRBV27
CASSLGAPGLNLYEQYF | TGTGCCAGCAGCTTAGGGGCTCCGGGACTAAATCTCTACGAGCAGTACTTC | . | TRBJ2-7 | TRBD2 | TRBV7-9
CASSSAATGGMSNQPQHF | TGTGCCAGCAGTTCCGCCGCCACAGGGGGCATGAGCAATCAGCCCCAGCATTTT | . | TRBJ1-5 | TRBD1 | TRBV27
CASSDSWTDEKLFF | TGTGCCAGCAGTGATTCGTGGACCGATGAAAAACTGTTTTTT | . | TRBJ1-4 | . | TRBV6-1
CASSLQTEGGGFEQFF | TGTGCCAGCAGCTTACAAACGGAGGGGGGAGGGTTTGAGCAGTTCTTC | . | TRBJ2-1 | . | TRBV7-6
CASKRAGDSAGANVLTF | TGTGCCAGCAAGCGGGCGGGAGATTCAGCTGGGGCCAACGTCCTGACTTTC | few | TRBJ2-6 | TRBD2 | TRBV9
CSALAGGPWETQYF | TGCAGTGCCCTAGCGGGAGGGCCGTGGGAGACCCAGTACTTC | few | TRBJ2-5 | TRBD2 | TRBV20-1
CASSRQVEDQETQYF | TGTGCCAGCAGCCGCCAGGTCGAGGACCAAGAGACCCAGTACTTC | . | TRBJ2-5 | . | TRBV27
CASSLDGTPYEQYF | TGTGCCAGCAGCTTAGATGGGACACCCTACGAGCAGTACTTC | many | TRBJ2-7 | . | TRBV7-9
CATSRVLLDQPQHF | TGTGCCACCAGCAGAGTACTACTGGATCAGCCCCAGCATTTT | once | TRBJ1-5 | . | TRBV15
CACGQIYGYTF | TGTGCCTGCGGACAAATCTATGGCTACACCTTC | few | TRBJ1-2 | . | TRBV6-5
CSATAGTGGQPQHF | TGCAGTGCTACTGCCGGGACAGGGGGGCAGCCCCAGCATTTT | . | TRBJ1-5 | TRBD1 | TRBV20-1
CATSSGSNEQFF | TGTGCCACCAGCTCCGGATCCAATGAGCAGTTCTTC | . | TRBJ2-1 | . | TRBV24-1
CASSLFGPSYGYTF | TGTGCCAGCAGCTTGTTCGGGCCGAGCTATGGCTACACCTTC | . | TRBJ1-2 | . | TRBV5-5
CSLGVNQETQFF | TGCAGCCTCGGGGTTAACCAAGAGACCCAGTTCTTC | . | TRBJ2-1 | . | TRBV29-1
CSARTGQGQGYTF | TGCAGTGCTCGAACCGGACAGGGTCAAGGCTACACCTTC | . | TRBJ1-2 | TRBD1 | TRBV20-1
CASSFGQGGYGYTF | TGTGCCAGCAGTTTCGGCCAGGGAGGTTATGGCTACACCTTC | . | TRBJ1-2 | . | TRBV28
CASSFVQIAKNIQYF | TGTGCCAGCAGCTTTGTGCAGATAGCCAAAAACATTCAGTACTTC | . | TRBJ2-4 | . | TRBV12-1
CASSYFQENTEAFF | TGTGCCAGCAGTTACTTCCAGGAGAACACTGAAGCTTTCTTT | . | TRBJ1-1 | . | TRBV6-5
CASAGLAGPTDTQYF | TGTGCCAGCGCCGGACTAGCGGGTCCCACAGATACGCAGTATTTT | . | TRBJ2-3 | TRBD2 | TRBV27
CSVDGLAGINEQFF | TGCAGCGTTGATGGACTAGCGGGAATCAATGAGCAGTTCTTC | few | TRBJ2-1 | TRBD2 | TRBV29-1
CASGPAVSRDGVYGHTF | TGCGCCAGCGGGCCCGCCGTGTCGCGGGACGGAGTCTATGGCCACACCTTC | . | TRBJ1-2 | . | TRBV5-1
CASSSPRTSNYEQYF | TGTGCCAGCAGCTCGCCGAGGACGTCCAACTACGAGCAGTACTTC | few | TRBJ2-7 | . | TRBV7-9
CAINRLPGQGGEQYF | TGTGCCATCAATCGTTTACCGGGTCAGGGGGGCGAGCAGTACTTC | . | TRBJ2-7 | . | TRBV10-3
CASSIATSNEQFF | TGTGCCAGTAGTATAGCGACTAGCAATGAGCAGTTCTTC | . | TRBJ2-1 | . | TRBV19
CASTLVEGPFDEQFF | TGCGCCAGCACCCTGGTGGAGGGCCCCTTCGATGAGCAGTTCTTC | few | TRBJ2-1 | . | TRBV5-1
CASSYRRSDTQYF | TGTGCCAGCAGTTACAGGAGATCAGATACGCAGTATTTT | . | TRBJ2-3 | . | TRBV6-6
CASSLPGQSYEQYF | TGTGCCAGCAGCTTACCGGGACAGTCCTACGAGCAGTACTTC | many | TRBJ2-7 | TRBD1 | TRBV7-2
CASSPPWRSGKNTGELFF | TGTGCCAGCAGCCCCCCCTGGCGTAGCGGGAAGAACACCGGGGAGCTGTTTTTT | . | TRBJ2-2 | TRBD2 | TRBV7-3
CAISAQGENTEAFF | TGTGCCATCAGCGCACAGGGGGAAAACACTGAAGCTTTCTTT | . | TRBJ1-1 | TRBD1 | TRBV10-3
CASRGGQLSDTQYF | TGCGCCAGCAGAGGTGGGCAACTTTCAGATACGCAGTATTTT | . | TRBJ2-3 | . | TRBV4-3
CASRLANTIYF | TGCGCCAGCAGACTCGCGAACACCATATATTTT | . | TRBJ1-3 | . | TRBV4-1
CASRPPGLALYEQYF | TGTGCCAGCAGACCTCCGGGACTAGCGCTGTACGAGCAGTACTTC | . | TRBJ2-7 | TRBD2 | TRBV28